These 5 T cell receptor beta chains came from one sample sequenced in a study of blood T cell repertoires in COVID-19 (dated by TCRdb to the early 2020s). Library creation used the immunoSEQ multiplex PCR assay. The immuneACCESS repertoire file appears here via TCRdb, limited to in-frame rearrangements. These files lack a portion of the clones; in checked studies, under half of the deficit traces to unresolved V genes, and the cause of the others is not known. In this sample the table shows 150,000 to 200,000 clones, 70% to 85% of which occur a single time. The leading ten clones occupy 9.8% of the sample. Source material: peripheral blood. These receptors were collected from a woman older than 75 with acute or convalescent COVID-19.

V and J are TRBV3-1 (or the pseudogene TRBV3-2) and TRBJ2-7; 7 bases agree with TRBD2. V dropped 3 bases and J dropped 3; count of bases not matched to a gene: 2. This CDR3 is built from 13 residues. Germline V lookup: CDR1 LGHDT, CDR2 YNNKEL (reference sequence). CDR3 DNA sequence: TGTGCCAGCAGCCATGGACTAGGCTACGAGCAGTACTTC. Protein product: CASSHGLGYEQYF.

The rearrangement links TRBV10-2 to TRBJ1-3; no definite D call. The V end was cut by 6 bases, the J end by 4 bases, with 10 bases between. The CDR3 consists of 13 residues. Germline V CDR1 and CDR2: WSHSY, SAAADI. CDR3 sequence (DNA): TGCGCCAGCAGGGTGGCTGGCGGAAACACCATATATTTT. Translating it yields CASRVAGGNTIYF.

This clone was seen once. The gene calls are TRBV19 and TRBJ1-1; TRBD1 matches 7 bases. Germline CDR1 and CDR2: LNHDA and SQIVND (reference sequence). Trimming removed 5 bases from V and 2 bases from J; junction bases left unmatched: 11. The CDR3 loop spans 16 amino acids. The chain's CDR3 is CASSDPGQGDNTEAFF. CDR3 nucleotide sequence: TGTGCCAGTAGTGACCCCGGGCAGGGGGACAACACTGAAGCTTTCTTT.

This clone was recorded only once. V and J are TRBV12-3 or TRBV12-4 and TRBJ1-2; D gene unclear. The CDR3 length is 12 residues. V gave up 6 bases and J gave up 5 bases, with 10 bases separating them. The CDR3 region has the DNA TGTGCCAGCAGGTCGACAATGTATGGCTACACCTTC. Encoded protein: CASRSTMYGYTF.

This chain connects TRBV3-1 (or the pseudogene TRBV3-2) to TRBJ1-1; D not certain. CDR1 is LGHDT, CDR2 YNNKEL, per germline (reference sequence). The germline V and J ends were trimmed by 0 bases and 1 base, with 6 bases remaining between them. The CDR3 has 14 amino acids. The CDR3 sequence: CASSQETGNTEAFF. CDR3 nucleotides: TGTGCCAGCAGCCAAGAAACCGGGAACACTGAAGCTTTCTTT.